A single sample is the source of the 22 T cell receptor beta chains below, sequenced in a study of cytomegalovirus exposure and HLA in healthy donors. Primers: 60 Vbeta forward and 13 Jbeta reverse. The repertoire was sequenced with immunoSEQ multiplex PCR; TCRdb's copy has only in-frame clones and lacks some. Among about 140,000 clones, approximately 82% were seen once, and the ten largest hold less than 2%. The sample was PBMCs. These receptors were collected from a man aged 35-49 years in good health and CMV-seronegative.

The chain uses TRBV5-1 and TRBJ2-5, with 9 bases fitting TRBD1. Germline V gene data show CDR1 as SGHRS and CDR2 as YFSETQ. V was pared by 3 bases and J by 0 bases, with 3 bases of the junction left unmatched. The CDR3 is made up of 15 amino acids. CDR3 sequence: CASSSGQGNQETQYF. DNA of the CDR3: TGCGCCAGCAGCTCGGGACAGGGTAACCAAGAGACCCAGTACTTC.

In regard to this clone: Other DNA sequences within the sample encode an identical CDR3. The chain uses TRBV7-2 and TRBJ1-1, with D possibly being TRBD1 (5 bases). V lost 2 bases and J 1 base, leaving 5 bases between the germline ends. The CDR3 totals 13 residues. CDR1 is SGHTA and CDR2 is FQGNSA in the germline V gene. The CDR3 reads CASSLQGNTEAFF. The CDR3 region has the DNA TGTGCCAGCAGCTTACAGGGGAACACTGAAGCTTTCTTT.

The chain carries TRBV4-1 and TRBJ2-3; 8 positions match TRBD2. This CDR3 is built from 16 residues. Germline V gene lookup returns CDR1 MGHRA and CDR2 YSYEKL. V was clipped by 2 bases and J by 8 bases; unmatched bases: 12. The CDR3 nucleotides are TGCGCCAGCAGCCAATTCACCGGGACTAGTCCTGTTACGCAGTATTTT. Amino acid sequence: CASSQFTGTSPVTQYF.

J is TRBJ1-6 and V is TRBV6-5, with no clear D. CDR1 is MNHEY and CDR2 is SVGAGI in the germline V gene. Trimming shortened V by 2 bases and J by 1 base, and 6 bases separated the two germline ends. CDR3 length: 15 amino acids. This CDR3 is CASSYRSSYNSPLHF. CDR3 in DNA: TGTGCCAGCAGTTACCGGAGTTCCTATAATTCACCCCTCCACTTT.

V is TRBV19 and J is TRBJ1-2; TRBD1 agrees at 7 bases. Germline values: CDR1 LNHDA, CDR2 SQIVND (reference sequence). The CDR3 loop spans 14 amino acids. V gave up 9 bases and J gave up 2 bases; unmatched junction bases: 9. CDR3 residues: CASRQGHSNYGYTF. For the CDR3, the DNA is TGTGCCAGCAGACAGGGACATTCCAACTATGGCTACACCTTC.

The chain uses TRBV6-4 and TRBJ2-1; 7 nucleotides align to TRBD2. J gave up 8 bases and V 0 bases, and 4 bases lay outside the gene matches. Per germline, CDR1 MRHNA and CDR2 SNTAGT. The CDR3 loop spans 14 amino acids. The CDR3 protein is CASSDSWGGDEQFF. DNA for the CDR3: TGTGCCAGCAGTGACTCGTGGGGAGGGGATGAGCAGTTCTTC.

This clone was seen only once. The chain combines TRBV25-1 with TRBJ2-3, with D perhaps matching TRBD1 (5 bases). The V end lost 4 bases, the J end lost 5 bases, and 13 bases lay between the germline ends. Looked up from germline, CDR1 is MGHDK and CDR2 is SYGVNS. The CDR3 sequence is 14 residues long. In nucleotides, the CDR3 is TGTGCCAGCAGTGTTAGTAAGGGGAAAGATACGCAGTATTTT. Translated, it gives CASSVSKGKDTQYF.

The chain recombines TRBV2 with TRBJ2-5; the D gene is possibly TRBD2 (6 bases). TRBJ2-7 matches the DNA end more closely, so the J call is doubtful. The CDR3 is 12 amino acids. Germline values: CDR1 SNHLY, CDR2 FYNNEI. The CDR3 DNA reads TGTGCCAGCACCTCGGAGGGTTACGAGCAGTACTTC. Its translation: CASTSEGYEQYF.

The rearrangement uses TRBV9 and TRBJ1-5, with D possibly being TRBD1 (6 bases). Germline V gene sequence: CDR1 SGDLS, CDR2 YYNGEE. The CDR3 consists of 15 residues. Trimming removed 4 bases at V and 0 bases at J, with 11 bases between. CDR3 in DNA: TGTGCCAGCAGCCTCACAGGGACTAGCAATCAGCCCCAGCATTTT. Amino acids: CASSLTGTSNQPQHF.

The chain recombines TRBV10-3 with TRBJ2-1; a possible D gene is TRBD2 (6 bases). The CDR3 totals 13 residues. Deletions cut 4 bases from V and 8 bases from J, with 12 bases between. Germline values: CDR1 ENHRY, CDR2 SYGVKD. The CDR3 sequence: CAISGLVADEQFF. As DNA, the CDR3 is TGTGCCATCAGTGGACTAGTTGCCGATGAGCAGTTCTTC.

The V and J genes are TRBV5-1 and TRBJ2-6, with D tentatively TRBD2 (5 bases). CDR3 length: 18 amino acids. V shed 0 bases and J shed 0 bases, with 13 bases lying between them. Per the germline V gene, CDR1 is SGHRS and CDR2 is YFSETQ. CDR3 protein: CASSLVEGGISGANVLTF. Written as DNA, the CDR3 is TGCGCCAGCAGCTTGGTAGAGGGCGGTATCTCTGGGGCCAACGTCCTGACTTTC.

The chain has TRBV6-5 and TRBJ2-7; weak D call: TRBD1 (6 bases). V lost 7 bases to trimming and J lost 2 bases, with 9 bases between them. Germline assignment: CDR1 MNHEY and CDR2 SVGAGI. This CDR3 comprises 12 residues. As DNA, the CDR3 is TGTGCCAGCACCGGGACACCCTACGAGCAGTACTTC. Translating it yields CASTGTPYEQYF.

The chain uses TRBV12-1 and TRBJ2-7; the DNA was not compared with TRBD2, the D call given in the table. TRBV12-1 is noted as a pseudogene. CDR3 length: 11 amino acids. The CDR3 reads CAPYPLTGRYF. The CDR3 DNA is TGTGCCCCCTATCCTTTAACGGGTCGGTACTTC.

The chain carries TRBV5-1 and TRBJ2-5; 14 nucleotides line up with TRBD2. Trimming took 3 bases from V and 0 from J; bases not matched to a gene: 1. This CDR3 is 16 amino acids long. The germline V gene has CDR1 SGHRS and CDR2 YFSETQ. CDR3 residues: CASSSTSGGDQETQYF. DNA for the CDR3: TGCGCCAGCAGCTCGACTAGCGGGGGGGACCAAGAGACCCAGTACTTC.

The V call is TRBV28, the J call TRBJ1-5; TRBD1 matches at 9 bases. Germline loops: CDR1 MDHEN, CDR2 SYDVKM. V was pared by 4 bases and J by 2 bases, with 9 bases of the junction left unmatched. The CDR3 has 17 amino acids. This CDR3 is CASSSLRDRVGNQPQHF. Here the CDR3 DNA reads TGTGCCAGCAGTTCCCTCCGGGACAGGGTTGGCAATCAGCCCCAGCATTTT.

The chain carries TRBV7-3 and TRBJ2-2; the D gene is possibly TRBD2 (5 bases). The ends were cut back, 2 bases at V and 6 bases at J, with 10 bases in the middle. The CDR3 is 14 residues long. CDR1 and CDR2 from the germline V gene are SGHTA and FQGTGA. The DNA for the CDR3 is TGTGCCAGCAGCTTACTCCGGGAATCCGGGGAGCTGTTTTTT. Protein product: CASSLLRESGELFF.

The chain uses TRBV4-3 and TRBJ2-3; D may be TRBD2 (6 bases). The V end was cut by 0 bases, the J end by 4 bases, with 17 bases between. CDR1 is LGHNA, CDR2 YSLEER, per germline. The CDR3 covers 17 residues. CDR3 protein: CASSQDRVRRAPDTQYF. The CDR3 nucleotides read TGCGCCAGCAGCCAAGATCGGGTGAGGAGGGCCCCAGATACGCAGTATTTT.

CDR3 DNA sequence: TGTGCCAGCAGCTCCCTTAGCGGGAGAACAGATACGCAGTATTTT. This sequence encodes CASSSLSGRTDTQYF. The chain uses TRBV7-8 and TRBJ2-3; 9 nucleotides agree with TRBD2. Germline V CDR1 and CDR2: SGHVS, FQNEAQ. The CDR3 runs to 15 residues. Trimming removed 4 bases from V and 3 bases from J; junction bases left unmatched: 5.

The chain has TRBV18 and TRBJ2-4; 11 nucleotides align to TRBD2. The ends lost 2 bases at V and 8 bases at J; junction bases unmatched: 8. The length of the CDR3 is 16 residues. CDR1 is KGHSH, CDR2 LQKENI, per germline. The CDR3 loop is CASSPRNSGRGDIQYF. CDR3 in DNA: TGTGCCAGCTCACCAAGGAATAGCGGGAGGGGTGACATTCAGTACTTC.

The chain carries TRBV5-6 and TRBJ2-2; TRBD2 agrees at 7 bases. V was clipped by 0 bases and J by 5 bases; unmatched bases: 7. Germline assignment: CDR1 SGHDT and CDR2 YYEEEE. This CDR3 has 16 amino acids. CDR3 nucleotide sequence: TGTGCCAGCAGCTTGGACGGGGGGATCGGGACCGGGGAGCTGTTTTTT. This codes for CASSLDGGIGTGELFF. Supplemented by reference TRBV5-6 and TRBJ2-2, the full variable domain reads DAGVTQSPTHLIKTRGQQVTLRCSPKSGHDTVSWYQQALGQGPQFIFQYYEEEERQRGNFPDRFSGHQFPNYSSELNVNALLLGDSALYLCASSLDGGIGTGELFFGEGSRLTVL.

CDR3 coding DNA: TGTGCCAGTAGTATAGATCGACAGGCCTACGAGCAGTACTTC. Its translation: CASSIDRQAYEQYF. This rearrangement joins TRBV19 to TRBJ2-7; a weak D match, TRBD1 (6 bases). Trimming removed 0 bases at V and 2 bases at J, with 8 bases between. Per the germline V gene, CDR1 is LNHDA and CDR2 is SQIVND (reference sequence). The CDR3 extends over 14 amino acids.

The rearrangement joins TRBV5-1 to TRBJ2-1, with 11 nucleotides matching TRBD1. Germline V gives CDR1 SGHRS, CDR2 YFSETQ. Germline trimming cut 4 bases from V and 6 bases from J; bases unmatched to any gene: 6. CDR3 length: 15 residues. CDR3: CASSLLGQGVNEQFF. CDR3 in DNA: TGCGCCAGCAGCCTGCTGGGACAGGGGGTCAATGAGCAGTTCTTC.